This record concerns one TCR beta chain sequence. V lost 5 bases and J lost 9, with 14 bases in between. The CDR3 is made up of 14 amino acids. Germline CDR1 and CDR2: PRHDT and FYEKMQ (reference sequence). The record originates from a study of shared clonotypes between healthy human individuals. Produced via immunoSEQ multiplex PCR; TCRdb's table is partial and in-frame only. The profile covers about 2 million clones, with about 94% appearing a single time and 0.9% to 1.3% taken by the ten largest. CD45RO-negative cells were positively selected for CCR7, leaving out terminally differentiated effector memory CD45RA+ cells.

The source of this sequence is a man younger than 35 in good health. What was sequenced was naive CD8+ T cells sorted from blood. V usage is TRBV13 and J usage is TRBJ1-6, with D uncertain. CDR3 coding DNA: TGTGCCAGCAGCCTTGTGCACGGAGGTTCACCCCTCCACTTT. It translates to CASSLVHGGSPLHF.